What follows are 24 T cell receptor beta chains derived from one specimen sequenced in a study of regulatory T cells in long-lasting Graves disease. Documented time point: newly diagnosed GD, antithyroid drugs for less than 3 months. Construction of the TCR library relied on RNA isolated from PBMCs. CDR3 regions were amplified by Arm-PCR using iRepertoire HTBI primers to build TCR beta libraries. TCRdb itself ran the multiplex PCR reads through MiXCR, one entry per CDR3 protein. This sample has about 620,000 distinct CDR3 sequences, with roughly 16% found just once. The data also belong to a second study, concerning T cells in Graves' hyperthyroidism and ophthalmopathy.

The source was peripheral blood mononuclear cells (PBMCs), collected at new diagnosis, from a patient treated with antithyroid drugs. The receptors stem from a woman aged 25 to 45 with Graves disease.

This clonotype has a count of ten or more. CDR3 residues: CASSRTAGYEQYF. In DNA form, the CDR3 reads TGTGCCAGCAGCCGGACTGCCGGATACGAGCAGTACTTC. The rearrangement uses TRBV28 and TRBJ2-7; D perhaps matches TRBD2 (5 bases). The germline V gene has CDR1 MDHEN and CDR2 SYDVKM. This CDR3 has 13 amino acids. V shed 6 bases and J shed 4 bases, with 13 bases lying between them.

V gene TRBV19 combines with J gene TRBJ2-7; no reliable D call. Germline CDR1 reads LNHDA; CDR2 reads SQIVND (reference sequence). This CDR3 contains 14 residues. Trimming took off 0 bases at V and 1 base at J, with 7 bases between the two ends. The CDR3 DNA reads TGTGCCAGTAGTATAGAGCACCGATCCTACGAGCAGTACTTC. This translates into CASSIEHRSYEQYF. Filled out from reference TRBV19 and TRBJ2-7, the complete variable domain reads DGGITQSPKYLFRKEGQNVTLSCEQNLNHDAMYWYRQDPGQGLRLIYYSQIVNDFQKGDIAEGYSVSREKKESFPLTVTSAQKNPTAFYLCASSIEHRSYEQYFGPGTRLTVT.

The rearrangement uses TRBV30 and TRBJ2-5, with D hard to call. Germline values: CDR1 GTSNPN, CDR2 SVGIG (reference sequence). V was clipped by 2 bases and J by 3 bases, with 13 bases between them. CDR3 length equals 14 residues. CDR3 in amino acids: CAWSPFDGEETQYF. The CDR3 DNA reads TGTGCCTGGAGTCCTTTTGACGGAGAAGAGACCCAGTACTTC. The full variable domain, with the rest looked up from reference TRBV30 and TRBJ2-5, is SQTIHQWPATLVQPVGSPLSLECTVEGTSNPNLYWYRQAAGRGLQLLFYSVGIGQISSEVPQNLSASRPQDRQFILSSKKLLLSDSGFYLCAWSPFDGEETQYFGPGTRLLVL.

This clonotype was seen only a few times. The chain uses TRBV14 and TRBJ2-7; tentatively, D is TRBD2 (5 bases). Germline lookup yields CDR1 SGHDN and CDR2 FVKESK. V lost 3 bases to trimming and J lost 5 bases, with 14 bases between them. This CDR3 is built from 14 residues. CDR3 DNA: TGTGCCAGCAGCCAGGATCCGGGATCGGACGAGCAGTACTTC. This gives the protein CASSQDPGSDEQYF.

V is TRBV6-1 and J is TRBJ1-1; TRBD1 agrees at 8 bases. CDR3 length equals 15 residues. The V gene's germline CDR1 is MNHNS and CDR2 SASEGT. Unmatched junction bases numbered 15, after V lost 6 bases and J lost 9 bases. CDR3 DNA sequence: TGTGCCAGCAGCCAGAGAGTGGACAGGGCCTTACAAGCTTTCTTT. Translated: CASSQRVDRALQAFF.

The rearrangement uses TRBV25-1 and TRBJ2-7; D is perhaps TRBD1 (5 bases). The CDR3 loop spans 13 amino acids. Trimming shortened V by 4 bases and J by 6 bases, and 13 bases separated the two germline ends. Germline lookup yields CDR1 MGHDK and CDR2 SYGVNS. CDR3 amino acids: CASSVQGGREQYF. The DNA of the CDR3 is TGTGCCAGCAGTGTCCAGGGTGGTCGCGAGCAGTACTTC.

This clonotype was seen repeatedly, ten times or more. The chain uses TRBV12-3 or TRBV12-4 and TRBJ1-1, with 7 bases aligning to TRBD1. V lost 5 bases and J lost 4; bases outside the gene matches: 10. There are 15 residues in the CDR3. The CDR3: CASSPRGGGSTEAFF. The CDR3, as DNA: TGTGCCAGCAGTCCCCGAGGGGGCGGGAGCACTGAAGCTTTCTTT.

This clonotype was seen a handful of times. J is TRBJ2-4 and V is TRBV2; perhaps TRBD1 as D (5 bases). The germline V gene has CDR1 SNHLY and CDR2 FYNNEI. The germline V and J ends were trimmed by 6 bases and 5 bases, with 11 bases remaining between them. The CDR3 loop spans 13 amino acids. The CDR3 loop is CASRLGRENIQYF. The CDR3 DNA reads TGTGCCAGCAGGCTAGGCAGGGAAAACATTCAGTACTTC. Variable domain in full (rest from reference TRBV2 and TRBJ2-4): EPEVTQTPSHQVTQMGQEVILRCVPISNHLYFYWYRQILGQKVEFLVSFYNNEISEKSEIFDDQFSVERPDGSNFTLKIRSTKLEDSAMYFCASRLGRENIQYFGAGTRLSVL.

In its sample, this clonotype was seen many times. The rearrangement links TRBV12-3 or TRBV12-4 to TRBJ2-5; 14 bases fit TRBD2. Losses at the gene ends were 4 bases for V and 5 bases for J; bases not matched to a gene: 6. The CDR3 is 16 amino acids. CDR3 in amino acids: CASSYERLAGGETQYF. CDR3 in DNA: TGTGCCAGCAGTTACGAACGACTAGCGGGGGGGGAGACCCAGTACTTC.

CDR3 bases: TGTGCCAGCAATTCCCCGACGACTCTTTTCTACGAGCAGTACTTC. Its protein is CASNSPTTLFYEQYF. J is TRBJ2-7 and V is TRBV6-2 or TRBV6-3; D not certain. V lost 7 bases and J 3 bases, leaving 19 bases between the germline ends. Germline V gene sequence: CDR1 MNHEY, CDR2 SVGEGT. This CDR3 region has 15 residues.

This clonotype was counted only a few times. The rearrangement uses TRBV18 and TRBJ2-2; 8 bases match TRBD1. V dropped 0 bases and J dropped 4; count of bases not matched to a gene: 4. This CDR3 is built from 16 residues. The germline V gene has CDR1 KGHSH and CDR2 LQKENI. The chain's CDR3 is CASSPPQGQATGELFF. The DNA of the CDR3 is TGTGCCAGCTCACCACCCCAGGGACAGGCCACCGGGGAGCTGTTTTTT.

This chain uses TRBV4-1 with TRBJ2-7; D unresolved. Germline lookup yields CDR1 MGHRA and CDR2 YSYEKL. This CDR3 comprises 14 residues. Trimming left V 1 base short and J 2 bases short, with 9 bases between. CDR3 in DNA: TGCGCCAGCAGCCAAGGGACGTTAACCTACGAGCAGTACTTC. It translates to CASSQGTLTYEQYF.

The CDR3 DNA is TGCAGTGCTTCCCGGGACAGGGGAGACGAGCAGTACTTC. Protein product: CSASRDRGDEQYF. The chain uses TRBV20-1 and TRBJ2-7, with 10 bases aligning to TRBD1. Trimming took 5 bases from V and 5 from J; bases not matched to a gene: 6. The CDR3 runs to 13 residues. Germline V gives CDR1 DFQATT, CDR2 SNEGSKA (reference sequence).

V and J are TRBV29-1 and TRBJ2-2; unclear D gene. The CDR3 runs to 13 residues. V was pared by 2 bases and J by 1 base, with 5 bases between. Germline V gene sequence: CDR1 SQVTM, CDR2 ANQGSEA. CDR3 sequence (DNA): TGCAGCGTTGAAATAGAGAACACCGGGGAGCTGTTTTTT. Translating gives CSVEIENTGELFF.

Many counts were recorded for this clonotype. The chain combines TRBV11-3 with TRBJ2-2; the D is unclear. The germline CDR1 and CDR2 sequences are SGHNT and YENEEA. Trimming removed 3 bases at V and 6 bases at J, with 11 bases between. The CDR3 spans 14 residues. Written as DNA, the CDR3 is TGTGCCAGCAGCTTGTCAGGATGGGCCGGGGAGCTGTTTTTT. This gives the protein CASSLSGWAGELFF.

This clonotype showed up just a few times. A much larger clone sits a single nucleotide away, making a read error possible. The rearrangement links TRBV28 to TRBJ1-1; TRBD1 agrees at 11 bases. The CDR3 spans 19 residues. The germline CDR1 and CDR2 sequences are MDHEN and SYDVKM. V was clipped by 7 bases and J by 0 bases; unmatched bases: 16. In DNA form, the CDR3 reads TGTGCCAGCACAGGGGACAGGGGGTCTACCACTAATATGAACACTGAAGCTTTCTTT. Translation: CASTGDRGSTTNMNTEAFF.

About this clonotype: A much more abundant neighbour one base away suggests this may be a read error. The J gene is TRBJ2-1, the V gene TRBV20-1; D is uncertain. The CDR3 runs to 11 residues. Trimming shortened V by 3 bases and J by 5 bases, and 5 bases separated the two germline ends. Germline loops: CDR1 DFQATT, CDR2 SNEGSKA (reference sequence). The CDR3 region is CSASENNEQFF. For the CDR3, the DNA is TGCAGTGCTAGCGAGAACAATGAGCAGTTCTTC.

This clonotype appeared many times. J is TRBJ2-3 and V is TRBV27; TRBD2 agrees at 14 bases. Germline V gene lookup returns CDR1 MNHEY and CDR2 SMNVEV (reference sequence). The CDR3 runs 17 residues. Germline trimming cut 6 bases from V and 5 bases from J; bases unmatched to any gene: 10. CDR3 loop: CASSPRLTSGRVDTQYF. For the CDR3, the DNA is TGTGCCAGCAGCCCCCGGTTGACTAGCGGGAGGGTAGATACGCAGTATTTT.

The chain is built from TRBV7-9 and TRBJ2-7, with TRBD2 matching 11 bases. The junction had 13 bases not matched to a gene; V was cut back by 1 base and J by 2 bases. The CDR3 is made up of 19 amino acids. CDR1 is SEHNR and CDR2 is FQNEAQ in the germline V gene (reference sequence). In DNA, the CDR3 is TGTGCCAGCAGCTTAGATACAGGGGTGAAGACTAGCGGGACCTACGAGCAGTACTTC. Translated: CASSLDTGVKTSGTYEQYF.

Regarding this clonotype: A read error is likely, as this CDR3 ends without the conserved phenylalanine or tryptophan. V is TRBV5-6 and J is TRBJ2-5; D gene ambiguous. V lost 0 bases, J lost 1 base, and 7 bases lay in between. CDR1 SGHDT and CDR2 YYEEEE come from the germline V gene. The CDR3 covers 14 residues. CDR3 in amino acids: CASSLAYGQETQYI. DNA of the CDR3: TGTGCCAGCAGCTTGGCCTATGGCCAAGAGACCCAGTACATC.

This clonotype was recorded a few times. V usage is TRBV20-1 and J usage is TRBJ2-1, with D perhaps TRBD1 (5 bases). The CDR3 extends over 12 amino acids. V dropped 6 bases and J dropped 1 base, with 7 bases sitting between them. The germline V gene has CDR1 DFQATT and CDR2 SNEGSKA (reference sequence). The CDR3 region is CSAPGSYNEQFF. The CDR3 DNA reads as TGCAGTGCGCCAGGGTCCTACAATGAGCAGTTCTTC.

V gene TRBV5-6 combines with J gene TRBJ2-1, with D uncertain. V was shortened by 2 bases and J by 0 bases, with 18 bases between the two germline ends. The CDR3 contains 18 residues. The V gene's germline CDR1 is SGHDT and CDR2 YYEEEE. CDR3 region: CASSLLRTVPSSYNEQFF. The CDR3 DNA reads TGTGCCAGCAGCTTACTACGGACGGTCCCAAGCTCCTACAATGAGCAGTTCTTC.

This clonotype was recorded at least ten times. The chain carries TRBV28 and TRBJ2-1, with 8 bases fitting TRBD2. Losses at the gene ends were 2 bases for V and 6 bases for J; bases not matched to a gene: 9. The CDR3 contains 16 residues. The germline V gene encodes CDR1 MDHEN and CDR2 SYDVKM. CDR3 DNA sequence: TGTGCCAGCAGTTTAGTTTTCGTCACTAGCGGCAATGAGCAGTTCTTC. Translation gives CASSLVFVTSGNEQFF.

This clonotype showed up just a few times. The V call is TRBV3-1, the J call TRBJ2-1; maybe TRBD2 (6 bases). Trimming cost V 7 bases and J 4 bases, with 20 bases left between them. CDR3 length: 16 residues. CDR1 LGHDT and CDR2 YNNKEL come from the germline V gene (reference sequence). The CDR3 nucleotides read TGTGCCAGCAAACACTCCGGGACTGGCCTTTACAATGAGCAGTTCTTC. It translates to CASKHSGTGLYNEQFF.